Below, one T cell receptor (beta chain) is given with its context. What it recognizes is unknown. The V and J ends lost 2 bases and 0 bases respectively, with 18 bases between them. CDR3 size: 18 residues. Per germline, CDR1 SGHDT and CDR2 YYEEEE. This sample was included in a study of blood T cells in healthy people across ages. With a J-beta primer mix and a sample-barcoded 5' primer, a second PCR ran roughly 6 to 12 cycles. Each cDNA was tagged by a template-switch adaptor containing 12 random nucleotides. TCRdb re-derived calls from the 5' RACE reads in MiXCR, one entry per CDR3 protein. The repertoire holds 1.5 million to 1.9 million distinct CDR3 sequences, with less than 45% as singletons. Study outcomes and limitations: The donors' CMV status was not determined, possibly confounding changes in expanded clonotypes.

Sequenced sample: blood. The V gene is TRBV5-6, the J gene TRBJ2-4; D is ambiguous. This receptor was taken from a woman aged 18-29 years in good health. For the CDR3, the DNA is TGTGCCAGCAGCTTACATCCGGGCCCCTCGTTAGCCAAAAACATTCAGTACTTC. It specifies CASSLHPGPSLAKNIQYF.